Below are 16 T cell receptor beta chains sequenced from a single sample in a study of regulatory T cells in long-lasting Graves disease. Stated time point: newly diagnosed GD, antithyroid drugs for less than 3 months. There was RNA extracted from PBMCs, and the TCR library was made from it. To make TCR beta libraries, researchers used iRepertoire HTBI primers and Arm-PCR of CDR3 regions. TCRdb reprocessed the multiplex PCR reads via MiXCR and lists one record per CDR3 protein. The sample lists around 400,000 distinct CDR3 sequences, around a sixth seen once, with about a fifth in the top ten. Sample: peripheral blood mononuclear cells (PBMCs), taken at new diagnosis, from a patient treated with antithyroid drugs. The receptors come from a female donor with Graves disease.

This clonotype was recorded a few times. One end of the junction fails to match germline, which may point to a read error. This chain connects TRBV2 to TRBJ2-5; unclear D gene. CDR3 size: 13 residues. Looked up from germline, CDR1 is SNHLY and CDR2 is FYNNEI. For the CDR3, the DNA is TGTGCCAGCCTGGTTCTCCCCCAAGAGAACCAGTACTTC. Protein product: CASLVLPQENQYF.

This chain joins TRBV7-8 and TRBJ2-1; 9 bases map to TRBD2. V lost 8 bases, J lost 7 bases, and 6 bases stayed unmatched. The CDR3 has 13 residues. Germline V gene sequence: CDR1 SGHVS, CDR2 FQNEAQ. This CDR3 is CASVSGSGNEQFF. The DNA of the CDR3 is TGTGCCAGCGTTAGCGGGAGTGGAAATGAGCAGTTCTTC.

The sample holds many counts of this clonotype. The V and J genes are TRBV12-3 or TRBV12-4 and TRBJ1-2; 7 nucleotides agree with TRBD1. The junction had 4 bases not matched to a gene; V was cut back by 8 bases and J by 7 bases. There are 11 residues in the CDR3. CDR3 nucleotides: TGTGCCAGCGGCTCAGGGGGTGGCTACACCTTC. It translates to CASGSGGGYTF.

Written as DNA, the CDR3 is TGTGCCTGGAGTTCCCTCGACGGGGAGGAGTACTTC. Its translation is CAWSSLDGEEYF. The rearrangement uses TRBV30 and TRBJ2-7, with D possibly TRBD2 on 6 matching bases. The germline V and J ends were trimmed by 2 bases and 11 bases, with 16 bases remaining between them. The CDR3 is 12 amino acids. Per germline, CDR1 GTSNPN and CDR2 SVGIG (reference sequence).

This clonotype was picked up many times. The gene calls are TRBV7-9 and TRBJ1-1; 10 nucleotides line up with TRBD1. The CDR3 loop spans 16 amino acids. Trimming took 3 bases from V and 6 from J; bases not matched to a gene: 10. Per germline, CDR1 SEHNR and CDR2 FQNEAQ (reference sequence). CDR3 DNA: TGTGCCAGCAGCTTTCGTTCAGGGACAGGGGTTCCTGAAGCTTTCTTT. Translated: CASSFRSGTGVPEAFF.

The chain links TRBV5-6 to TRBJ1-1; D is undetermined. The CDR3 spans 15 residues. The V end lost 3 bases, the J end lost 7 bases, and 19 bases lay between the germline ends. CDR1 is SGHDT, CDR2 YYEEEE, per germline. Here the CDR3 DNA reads TGTGCCAGCAGCTCGCACGATCTTCCCCGACTTGAAGCTTTCTTT. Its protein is CASSSHDLPRLEAFF.

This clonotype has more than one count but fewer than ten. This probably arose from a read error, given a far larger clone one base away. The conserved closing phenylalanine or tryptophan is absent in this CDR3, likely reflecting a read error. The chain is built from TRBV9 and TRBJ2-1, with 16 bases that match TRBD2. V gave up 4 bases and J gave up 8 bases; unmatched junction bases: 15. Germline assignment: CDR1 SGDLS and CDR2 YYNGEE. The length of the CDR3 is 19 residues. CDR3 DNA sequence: TGTGCCAGCAGCCAAGAAAAGGGGACTAGCGGGGGGGCTAGGGATGAGCAGTTCTCC. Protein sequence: CASSQEKGTSGGARDEQFS.

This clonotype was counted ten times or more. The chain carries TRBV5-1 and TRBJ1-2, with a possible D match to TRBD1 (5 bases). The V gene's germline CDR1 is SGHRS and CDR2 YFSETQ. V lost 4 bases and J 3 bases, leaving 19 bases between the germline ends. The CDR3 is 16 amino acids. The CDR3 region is CASSPLNSGTDYGYTF. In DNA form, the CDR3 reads TGCGCCAGCAGCCCGTTAAACAGCGGGACGGACTATGGCTACACCTTC.

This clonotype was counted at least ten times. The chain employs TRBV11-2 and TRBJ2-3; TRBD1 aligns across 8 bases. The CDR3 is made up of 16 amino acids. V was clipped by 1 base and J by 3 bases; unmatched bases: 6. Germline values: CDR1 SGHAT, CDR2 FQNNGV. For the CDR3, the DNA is TGTGCCAGCAGCTTAGCCACAGGGGGAGGAACAGATACGCAGTATTTT. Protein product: CASSLATGGGTDTQYF.

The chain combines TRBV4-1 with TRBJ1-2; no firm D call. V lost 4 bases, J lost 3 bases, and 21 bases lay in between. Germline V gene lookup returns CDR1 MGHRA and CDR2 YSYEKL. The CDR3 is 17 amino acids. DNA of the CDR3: TGCGCCAGCAGCCTGGAGAGACGTTGGCCTAGGGACTATGGCTACACCTTC. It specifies CASSLERRWPRDYGYTF.

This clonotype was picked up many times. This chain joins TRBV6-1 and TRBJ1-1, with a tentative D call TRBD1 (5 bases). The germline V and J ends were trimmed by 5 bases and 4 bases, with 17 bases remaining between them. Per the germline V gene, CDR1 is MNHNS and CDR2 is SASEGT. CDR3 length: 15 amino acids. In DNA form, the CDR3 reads TGTGCCAGCAGTCCTTTCGGGACTCTGATCACTGAAGCTTTCTTT. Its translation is CASSPFGTLITEAFF.

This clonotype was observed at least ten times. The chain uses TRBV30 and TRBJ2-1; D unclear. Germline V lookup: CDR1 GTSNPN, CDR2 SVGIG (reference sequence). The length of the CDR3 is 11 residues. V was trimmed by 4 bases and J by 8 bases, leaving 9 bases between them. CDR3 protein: CAWTNWYEQFF. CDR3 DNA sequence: TGTGCCTGGACCAACTGGTATGAGCAGTTCTTC.

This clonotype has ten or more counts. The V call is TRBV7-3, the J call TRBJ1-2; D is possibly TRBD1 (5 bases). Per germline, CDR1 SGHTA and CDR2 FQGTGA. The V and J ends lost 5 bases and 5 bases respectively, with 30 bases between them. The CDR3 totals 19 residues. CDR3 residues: CASSTPARRGKTGKYGYTF. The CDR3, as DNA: TGTGCCAGCAGCACGCCAGCCCGGCGGGGCAAAACTGGAAAGTATGGCTACACCTTC.

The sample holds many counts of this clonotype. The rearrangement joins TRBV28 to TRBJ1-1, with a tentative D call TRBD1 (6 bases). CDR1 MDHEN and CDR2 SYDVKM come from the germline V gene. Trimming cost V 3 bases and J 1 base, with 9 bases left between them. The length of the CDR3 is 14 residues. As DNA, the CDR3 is TGTGCCAGCAGTTTGGACAGCCGGAACACTGAAGCTTTCTTT. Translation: CASSLDSRNTEAFF.

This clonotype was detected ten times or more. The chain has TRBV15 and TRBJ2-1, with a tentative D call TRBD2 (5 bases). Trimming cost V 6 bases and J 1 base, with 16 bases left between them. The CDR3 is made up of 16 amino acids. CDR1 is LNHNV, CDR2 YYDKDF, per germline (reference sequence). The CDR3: CATRTTREYSYNEQFF. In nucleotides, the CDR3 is TGTGCCACCAGAACAACTAGAGAATATTCCTACAATGAGCAGTTCTTC.

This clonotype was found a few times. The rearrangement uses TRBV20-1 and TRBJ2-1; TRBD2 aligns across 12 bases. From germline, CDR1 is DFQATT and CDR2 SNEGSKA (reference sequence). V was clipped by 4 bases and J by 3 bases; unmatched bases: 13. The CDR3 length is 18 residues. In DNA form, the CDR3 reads TGCAGTGCTACCAAAACCCCACGACTAGCGGGGGTCTACAATGAGCAGTTCTTC. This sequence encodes CSATKTPRLAGVYNEQFF.